This T cell receptor beta chain was sequenced during a study of yellow fever vaccine responses in identical twins. TCRdb re-called the RT-PCR reads through MiXCR, storing one row per CDR3 protein. The sample holds 2,000 to 2,500 distinct CDR3 sequences, 70% to 85% seen once. The CDR3 is 16 amino acids. Per germline, CDR1 SGHNT and CDR2 YENEEA. Trimming left V 3 bases short and J 4 bases short, with 18 bases between. The TCR sequence derives from a woman between 18 and 30 years old who received the yellow fever vaccine. V gene TRBV11-3 combines with J gene TRBJ2-5; a possible D gene is TRBD2 (6 bases). Sample: T cells from blood (PBMCs), unsorted or a sorted subset (not recorded which), taken before or after yellow fever vaccination (not recorded which). Here the CDR3 DNA reads TGTGCCAGCAGCTTCGGGCATCAGACCGGGGGAGAGACCCAGTACTTC. This codes for CASSFGHQTGGETQYF. The full variable domain, in which reference TRBV11-3 and TRBJ2-5 provide the parts outside the CDR3, is EAGVVQSPRYKIIEKKQPVAFWCNPISGHNTLYWYLQNLGQGPELLIRYENEEAVDDSQLPKDRFSAERLKGVDSTLKIQPAELGDSAVYLCASSFGHQTGGETQYFGPGTRLLVL.